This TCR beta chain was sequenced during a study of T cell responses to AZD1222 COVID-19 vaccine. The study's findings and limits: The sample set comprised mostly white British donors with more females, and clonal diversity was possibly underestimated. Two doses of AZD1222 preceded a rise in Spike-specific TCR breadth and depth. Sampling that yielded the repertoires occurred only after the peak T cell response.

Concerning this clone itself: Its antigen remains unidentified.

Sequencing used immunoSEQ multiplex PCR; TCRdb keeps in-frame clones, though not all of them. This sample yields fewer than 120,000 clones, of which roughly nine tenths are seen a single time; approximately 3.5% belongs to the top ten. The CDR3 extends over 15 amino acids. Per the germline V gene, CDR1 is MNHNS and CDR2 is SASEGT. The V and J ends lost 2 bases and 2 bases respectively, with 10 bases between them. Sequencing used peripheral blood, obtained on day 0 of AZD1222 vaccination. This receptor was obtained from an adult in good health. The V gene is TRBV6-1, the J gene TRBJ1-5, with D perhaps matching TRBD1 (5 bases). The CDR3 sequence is CASSEHPGGNQPQHF. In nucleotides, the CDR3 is TGTGCCAGCAGTGAACATCCGGGGGGCAATCAGCCCCAGCATTTT.